This T cell receptor (beta chain) is drawn from a study of CD8 T cells in ankylosing spondylitis (dated by TCRdb to the late 2010s). About the full investigation: The study profiled T cell receptor beta repertoires in healthy donors and ankylosing spondylitis patients to find disease-linked TCR variants. Peripheral blood was sampled, and synovial fluid was additionally collected from ankylosing spondylitis patients. The whole study cohort included over a hundred healthy donors and 25 ankylosing spondylitis patients. Results the study describes overall, beyond this receptor: Blood from ankylosing spondylitis patients appeared to be characterized by a TCR beta motif made up of under ten highly homologous amino acid variants. Some motif variants had previously been reported in the synovial fluid and blood of reactive arthritis patients, which suggests shared mechanisms of disease initiation. The disease-linked clones were reported as significantly enriched in matched synovial fluid samples from ankylosing spondylitis patients. The disease-linked clones had a CD8+ phenotype and were found at relatively low frequencies in peripheral blood.

Remarks on this clonotype: Its antigen is still unknown. Base-call qualities are not available, and no considerably larger clone is one nucleotide away.

The reads were generated on an Illumina HiSeq 2500. Quantitative 5'-RACE with molecular barcodes was the method used to prepare the TCR beta libraries. From the authors' description of their analysis: A new computational method based on a probabilistic model of VDJ rearrangement was used to identify disease-linked TCR variants. TCRdb passed the public sequencing reads through fastp at Q25 and MiXCR, retaining productive beta sequences. Identical CDR3 protein sequences are pooled into one entry, listed with their most common genes and DNA. The V and J calls reflect TCRdb's pipeline rather than the authors' work. Here the sample has fewer than 500,000 distinct CDR3 sequences; around 22% occur a single time. Of the sample, roughly a sixth is held by the ten largest clones. From V the trimming removes 0 bases and from J it removes 6 bases, while the gene matches leave 6 bases of the junction unaccounted for. The germline V gene (reference sequence) sets CDR1 to SGHKS and CDR2 to YYEKEE. From its cysteine to its phenylalanine, the CDR3 spans 16 amino acids. Left in the record is the CDR3 DNA by itself, 48 bases read in frame from the first base.

The sequenced material came from blood, either unsorted or a sorted T cell fraction (not recorded which). The chain is assembled from TRBV5-5 and TRBJ2-3, with 11 bases aligning to TRBD1. This TCR was sampled from a male donor with ankylosing spondylitis. DNA sequence: TGTGCCAGCAGCTTGGCCGGGACAGGGGGTGTGGATACGCAGTATTTT. Translated, it gives CASSLAGTGGVDTQYF.